These T cell receptor beta chains were read from a single sample in a study of T cell responses to AZD1222 COVID-19 vaccine. The protocol was immunoSEQ multiplex PCR, while the TCRdb copy is restricted to in-frame clones and leaves out a portion. The repertoire holds 150,000 or so clones, roughly 87% seen once, with 4.5% to 6.5% in the top ten. The starting material was peripheral blood, obtained on day 0 of AZD1222 vaccination. The receptors come from an adult in good health. The CDR3 runs from the conserved cysteine through the conserved F or W. The D gene is left open where the match is weak. The listing skips clone size in some rows; elsewhere it reads once, few, many or a size class.

cdr3_nt cdr3_aa v_call clone_size j_call d_call
TGCGCCAGCACTCTAACCAGGACTAGCGGCAGCACAGATACGCAGTATTTT CASTLTRTSGSTDTQYF TRBV5-1 NA TRBJ2-3 TRBD2
TGTGCCAGCAGCGAGGGACAGGGGGCGACTGAAGCTTTCTTT CASSEGQGATEAFF TRBV9 few TRBJ1-1 TRBD1
TGTGCCAGCAGTTCAGGGGTACCTGAAGCTTTCTTT CASSSGVPEAFF TRBV28 once TRBJ1-1 NA
TGCGCCAGCAGCTCTGGACGGCGGAACGAGCAGTACTTC CASSSGRRNEQYF TRBV5-1 once TRBJ2-7 NA
TGTGCCAGTAGTATGGACAGGGGTGGCAATCAGCCCCAGCATTTT CASSMDRGGNQPQHF TRBV19 NA TRBJ1-5 TRBD1
TGTGCCAGCAGTTTAGCCGGGACAGGAAAAAATGAGCAGTTCTTC CASSLAGTGKNEQFF TRBV28 NA TRBJ2-1 TRBD1
TGCGCCAGTTCCCGACAGGGTCTAATACTCTCTGGAAACACCATATATTTT CASSRQGLILSGNTIYF TRBV4-1 few TRBJ1-3 TRBD1
TGTGCCAGTAGTATTGGCTTCTCGGGATCCACAGATACGCAGTATTTT CASSIGFSGSTDTQYF TRBV19 NA TRBJ2-3 NA
TGCGCCAGCAGCTACCTGACAGGGGGCGCGGGCAATGAGCAGTTCTTC CASSYLTGGAGNEQFF TRBV5-1 few TRBJ2-1 TRBD1
TGTGCCAGCAGCTTAGGTGCAGGGTCGACACCCCTCCACTTT CASSLGAGSTPLHF TRBV7-9 NA TRBJ1-6 NA
TGTGCCCGACGTAGAAGGGTTTTCGCTAGGAACAATCAGCCCCAGCATTTT CARRRRVFARNNQPQHF TRBV19 NA TRBJ1-5 NA
TGCGCCAGCAGCCAAGATCTCGCCGTCGGGGGGACGAACACTGAAGCTTTCTTT CASSQDLAVGGTNTEAFF TRBV4-3 NA TRBJ1-1 NA
TGTGCCAGCAGCCAGGGACAGGGGGCCCTCGACACTGAAGCTTTCTTT CASSQGQGALDTEAFF TRBV4-2 NA TRBJ1-1 TRBD1
TGTGCCAGCAGCGCGAGGGTTAATGAGAACACTGAAGCTTTCTTT CASSARVNENTEAFF TRBV7-6 few TRBJ1-1 NA
TGCAGCGTTGGGGACAGGGGTTCTTTCTTT CSVGDRGSFF TRBV29-1 NA TRBJ1-1 TRBD1
TGCGCCAGCAGCCCACCCGGGGGGGATGTGGAGCTGTTTTTT CASSPPGGDVELFF TRBV5-1 NA TRBJ2-2 TRBD2
TGTGCCAGCAGCGACCGACAGGGCTTATTTCTTCTCCACTTT CASSDRQGLFLLHF TRBV3-1/TRBV3-2 NA TRBJ1-6 TRBD1
TGTGCCAGCACCTGGCAGGGGCATTCCTACGAGCAGTACTTC CASTWQGHSYEQYF TRBV5-5 NA TRBJ2-7 NA